A single TCR beta chain is shown here with its context. Germline CDR1 and CDR2: SGHRS and YFSETQ. The CDR3 contains 14 residues. V gave up 4 bases and J gave up 4 bases, with 14 bases separating them. Libraries were prepared by immunoSEQ multiplex PCR; TCRdb keeps only in-frame clonotypes and omits some of them. The repertoire holds 50,000 to 65,000 clones, with 85% to 90% as singletons. This sample is drawn from a study of cytomegalovirus exposure and HLA in healthy donors. This chain joins TRBV5-1 and TRBJ1-1; no firm D call. The receptor comes from a young woman in good health and CMV-seronegative. Sequencing input: PBMCs. The chain's CDR3 is CASSPAAGGTEAFF. In DNA, the CDR3 is TGCGCCAGCAGCCCGGCAGCGGGAGGCACTGAAGCTTTCTTT.